A single sample gave rise to the 2 T cell receptor beta chains below, sequenced in a study of patients and donors after allogeneic stem cell transplantation. TCRdb analysed the RT-PCR reads with MiXCR anew, one entry per CDR3 protein. The sample yields about a million distinct CDR3 sequences, over 15% seen once. Sample: blood, either unsorted or a sorted T cell fraction (not recorded which). These receptors came from a human donor who was either an allogeneic HSCT recipient or a stem cell or donor lymphocyte infusion donor (not recorded which). It is not recorded whose cells these are; they may come from a transplant donor.

This clonotype has only a few counts. The chain combines TRBV10-3 with TRBJ2-3; maybe TRBD2 (5 bases). V gave up 8 bases and J gave up 2 bases, with 17 bases separating them. Germline loops: CDR1 ENHRY, CDR2 SYGVKD. The CDR3 consists of 15 residues. The CDR3: CAIGWAPGNTDTQYF. The CDR3 coding sequence is TGTGCCATCGGTTGGGCGCCGGGGAACACAGATACGCAGTATTTT.

This chain joins TRBV13 and TRBJ2-5; D ambiguous. The V gene's germline CDR1 is PRHDT and CDR2 FYEKMQ (reference sequence). CDR3 length: 16 amino acids. V was clipped by 0 bases and J by 0 bases, with 11 bases between them. The CDR3 protein is CASSLGGGPDQETQYF. CDR3 DNA: TGTGCCAGCAGCTTAGGGGGCGGCCCAGACCAAGAGACCCAGTACTTC.